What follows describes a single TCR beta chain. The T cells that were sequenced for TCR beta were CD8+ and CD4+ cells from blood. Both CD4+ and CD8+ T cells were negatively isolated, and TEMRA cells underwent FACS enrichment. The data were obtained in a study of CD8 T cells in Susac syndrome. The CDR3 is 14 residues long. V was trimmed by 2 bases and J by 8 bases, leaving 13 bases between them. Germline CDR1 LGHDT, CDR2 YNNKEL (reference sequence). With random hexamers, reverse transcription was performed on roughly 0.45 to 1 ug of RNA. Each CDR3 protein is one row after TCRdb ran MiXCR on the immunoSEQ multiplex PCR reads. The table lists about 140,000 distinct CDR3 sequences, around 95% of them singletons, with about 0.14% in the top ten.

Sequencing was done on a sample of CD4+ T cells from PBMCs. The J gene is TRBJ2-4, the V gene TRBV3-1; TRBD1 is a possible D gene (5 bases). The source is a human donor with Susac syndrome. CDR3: CASSQRGRVDIQYF. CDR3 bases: TGTGCCAGCAGCCAAAGGGGCAGGGTTGACATTCAGTACTTC.